This T cell receptor beta chain is drawn from a study of blood T cell repertoires in COVID-19. The overall study: Sites in the United States, Italy and Spain provided acute and convalescent COVID-19 samples. PBMCs, B-cell-depleted T cells, or T cells were the source of the cDNA or gDNA that made up the material.

V was pared by 7 bases and J by 1 base, with 16 bases between. Germline V gene data show CDR1 as MNHEY and CDR2 as SVGAGI. The CDR3 is 15 amino acids. Study processing details: Counts of nucleated cells, estimated from reference gene primer amplification, were obtained. The data were produced by immunoSEQ multiplex PCR, yet TCRdb's version contains in-frame clones alone and is incomplete. D and trimming were read from the DNA, whereas the V and J calls and clone size are those reported in that table. Found here are 95,000 to 150,000 clones, 65% to 85% of them singletons; the top ten hold 4% to 5%. The V call is TRBV6-5, the J call TRBJ2-5; a weak D match, TRBD2 (6 bases). Sequencing was carried out using peripheral blood. This clonotype was obtained from a woman between 70 and 85 years old with acute or convalescent COVID-19. CDR3 DNA: TGTGCCAGCACGGTACCGGGACTCCTCCAAGAGACCCAGTACTTC. Residues: CASTVPGLLQETQYF.